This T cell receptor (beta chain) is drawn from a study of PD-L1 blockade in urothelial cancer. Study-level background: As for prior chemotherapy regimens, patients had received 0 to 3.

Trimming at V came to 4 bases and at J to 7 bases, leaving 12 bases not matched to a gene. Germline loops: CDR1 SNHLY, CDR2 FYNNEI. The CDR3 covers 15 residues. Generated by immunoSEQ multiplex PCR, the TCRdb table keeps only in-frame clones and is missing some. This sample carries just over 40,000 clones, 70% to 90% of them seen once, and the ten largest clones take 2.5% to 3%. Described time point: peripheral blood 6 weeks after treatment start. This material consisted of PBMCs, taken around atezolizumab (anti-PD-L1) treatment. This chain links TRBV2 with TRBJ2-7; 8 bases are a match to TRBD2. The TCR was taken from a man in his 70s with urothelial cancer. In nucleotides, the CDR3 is TGTGCCAGCAGTGCATTATCAGCGGGAGCGGGAGAGCAGTACTTC. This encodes CASSALSAGAGEQYF.